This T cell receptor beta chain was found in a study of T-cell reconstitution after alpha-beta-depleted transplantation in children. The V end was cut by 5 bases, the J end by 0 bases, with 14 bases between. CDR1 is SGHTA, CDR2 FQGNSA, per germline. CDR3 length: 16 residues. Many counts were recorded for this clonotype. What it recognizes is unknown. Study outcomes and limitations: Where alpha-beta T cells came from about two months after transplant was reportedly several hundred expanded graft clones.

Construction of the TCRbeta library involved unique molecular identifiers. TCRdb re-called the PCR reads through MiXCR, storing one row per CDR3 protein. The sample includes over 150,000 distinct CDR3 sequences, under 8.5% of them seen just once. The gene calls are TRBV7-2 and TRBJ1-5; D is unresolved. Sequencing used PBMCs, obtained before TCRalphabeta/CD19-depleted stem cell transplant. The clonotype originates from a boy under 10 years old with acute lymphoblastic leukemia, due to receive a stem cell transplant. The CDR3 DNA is TGTGCCAGCAGCCCCAGGCACACATCTAGCAATCAGCCCCAGCATTTT. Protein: CASSPRHTSSNQPQHF.